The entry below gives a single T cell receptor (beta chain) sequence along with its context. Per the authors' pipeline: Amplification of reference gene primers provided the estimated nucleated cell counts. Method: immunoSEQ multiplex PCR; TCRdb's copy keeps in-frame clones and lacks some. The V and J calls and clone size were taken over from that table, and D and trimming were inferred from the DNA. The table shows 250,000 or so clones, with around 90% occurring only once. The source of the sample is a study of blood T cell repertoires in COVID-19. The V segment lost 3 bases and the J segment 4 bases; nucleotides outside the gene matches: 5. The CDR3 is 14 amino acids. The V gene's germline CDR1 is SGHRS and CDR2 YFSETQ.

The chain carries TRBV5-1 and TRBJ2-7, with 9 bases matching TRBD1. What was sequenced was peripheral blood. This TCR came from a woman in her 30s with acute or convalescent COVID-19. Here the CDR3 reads CASSSGTGRYEQYF. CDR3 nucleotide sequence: TGCGCCAGCAGCTCCGGGACAGGGAGGTACGAGCAGTACTTC.